The rows below give T cell receptor beta chains drawn from one sample of a study of beta chain features in type 1 diabetes. TCRdb's table, derived via immunoSEQ multiplex PCR, lists solely in-frame clones and lacks some. The sample has some 290,000 clones; approximately 25% are singletons. The sequenced sample consisted of naive CD4+ T cells from blood. The receptors derive from a woman aged 30 to 39 with type 1 diabetes. CDR3s include the opening cysteine and the closing phenylalanine or tryptophan. Fields, in order: clone size, V gene, J gene, D gene, CDR3 protein, CDR3 DNA. A D gene is named only where the DNA matches it firmly. Size values are once, few and many counts, or a class for expanded clones, and some rows have none.

>few|TRBV9|TRBJ2-5|-
CASSARGGEGQETQYF
TGTGCCAGCAGCGCGAGGGGGGGAGAGGGTCAAGAGACCCAGTACTTC
>-|TRBV30|TRBJ2-5|-
CAWRAGLETQYF
TGTGCCTGGAGGGCAGGGCTCGAGACCCAGTACTTC
>-|TRBV28|TRBJ1-1|-
CASSSYPGENTEAFF
TGTGCCAGCAGCTCTTACCCAGGGGAAAACACTGAAGCTTTCTTT
>-|TRBV6-6|TRBJ1-1|-
CASSYKRNTEAFF
TGTGCCAGCAGTTACAAGAGGAACACTGAAGCTTTCTTT
>-|TRBV28|TRBJ2-7|-
CASSAGLSDEQYF
TGTGCCAGCAGTGCGGGGCTATCTGATGAGCAGTACTTC
>-|TRBV7-8|TRBJ2-1|-
CASSFTYSLGEQFF
TGTGCCAGCAGCTTCACGTATAGCCTGGGTGAGCAGTTCTTC
>-|TRBV6-6|TRBJ2-7|TRBD1
CASSYSGQQYYEQYF
TGTGCCAGCAGTTACTCGGGACAGCAATACTACGAGCAGTACTTC
>-|TRBV7-2|TRBJ1-5|-
CASSLAAQPQHF
TGTGCCAGCAGCTTAGCAGCTCAGCCCCAGCATTTT
>-|TRBV28|TRBJ2-5|-
CASSVDSPETQYF
TGTGCCAGCAGTGTAGACAGTCCCGAGACCCAGTACTTC
>few|TRBV9|TRBJ2-7|-
CASSVATGTEDEQYF
TGTGCCAGCAGCGTAGCTACAGGAACAGAAGACGAGCAGTACTTC
>-|TRBV25-1|TRBJ1-4|-
CASSDLRGNNEKLFF
TGTGCCAGCAGTGATTTGAGAGGGAATAATGAAAAACTGTTTTTT
>few|TRBV7-9|TRBJ2-5|TRBD1
CASSRDSQETQYF
TGTGCCAGCAGCCGGGACAGCCAAGAGACCCAGTACTTC
>-|TRBV18|TRBJ1-2|TRBD1
CASSPSEVGGGGGYTF
TGTGCCAGCTCACCGAGCGAGGTCGGAGGGGGCGGCGGCTACACCTTC
>few|TRBV5-1|TRBJ2-7|TRBD2
CASNQLAGASEQYF
TGCGCCAGCAACCAACTAGCGGGAGCGAGCGAGCAGTACTTC
>-|TRBV6-5|TRBJ1-5|-
CASSSRLNQPQHF
TGTGCCAGCAGCTCCCGTCTGAATCAGCCCCAGCATTTT
>-|TRBV30|TRBJ2-5|TRBD2
CAWCPGTSGSETQYF
TGTGCCTGGTGTCCCGGGACTAGCGGGAGTGAGACCCAGTACTTC
>-|TRBV7-2|TRBJ2-3|-
CASSLAGGITDTQYF
TGTGCCAGCAGCTTAGCGGGAGGAATCACAGATACGCAGTATTTT
>few|TRBV5-1|TRBJ1-2|-
CASSLAPGRYGYTF
TGCGCCAGCAGCTTGGCACCGGGGAGGTATGGCTACACCTTC
>-|TRBV27|TRBJ2-7|-
CAPFGLLVPGEQYF
TGTGCCCCCTTCGGTCTCCTAGTACCAGGGGAGCAGTACTTC
>-|TRBV7-9|TRBJ2-3|-
CASSLAGLRTDTQYF
TGTGCCAGCAGCTTAGCTGGGCTCAGGACAGATACGCAGTATTTT
>few|TRBV5-1|TRBJ2-5|TRBD2
CASSSLAAETQYF
TGCGCCAGCAGCTCTCTAGCGGCGGAGACCCAGTACTTC
>few|TRBV7-3|TRBJ2-5|-
CASSFSVQETQYF
TGTGCCAGCAGCTTCTCCGTCCAAGAGACCCAGTACTTC
>once|TRBV18|TRBJ2-3|-
CASSPAGGGTDTQYF
TGTGCCAGCTCACCCGCCGGAGGGGGCACAGATACGCAGTATTTT
>once|TRBV11-2|TRBJ2-2|TRBD2
CASSLAGPTGELFF
TGTGCCAGCAGTCTAGCGGGACCCACCGGGGAGCTGTTTTTT
>few|TRBV29-1|TRBJ1-5|-
CSVKTGRQPQHF
TGCAGCGTTAAGACAGGCCGCCAGCCCCAGCATTTT